These 19 T cell receptor beta chains share one sample of origin, sequenced in a study of post-analysis software for immune sequencing data. TCR beta cDNA libraries had unique molecular identifiers. TCRdb re-called the PCR reads through MiXCR, storing one row per CDR3 protein. The top ten hold about an eighth of the sample, which has roughly 410,000 distinct CDR3 sequences, around 33% seen once. No antigen is known for these receptors. Whole-study findings and limits: Relative to controls, patients had several TRBV segments at higher frequency, with TRBV5-6, TRBV5-1 and TRBV20-1 among these.

Sequencing input: blood. Receptor source: a girl aged 10 to 17 with multiple sclerosis.

The rearrangement uses TRBV27 and TRBJ2-1; D is possibly TRBD1 or TRBD2 (5 bases each). Deletions cut 4 bases from V and 4 bases from J, with 11 bases between. CDR3 length: 14 residues. Germline V gives CDR1 MNHEY, CDR2 SMNVEV (reference sequence). The CDR3 DNA sequence: TGTGCCAGCAGTTCGGGACGCGATTACAATGAGCAGTTCTTC. Amino acids: CASSSGRDYNEQFF.

The chain is built from TRBV4-1 and TRBJ1-1; TRBD1 might be the D (5 bases). Trimming removed 6 bases from V and 3 bases from J, with 14 bases in between. This CDR3 has 14 amino acids. CDR1 is MGHRA, CDR2 YSYEKL, per germline. The CDR3 region is CASSLEGPYTEAFF. DNA for the CDR3: TGCGCCAGCAGTCTCGAGGGACCGTACACTGAAGCTTTCTTT.

The rearrangement uses TRBV29-1 and TRBJ2-7; weak D call: TRBD2 (6 bases). The CDR3 is 13 residues long. V lost 6 bases and J 3 bases, leaving 15 bases between the germline ends. Germline values: CDR1 SQVTM, CDR2 ANQGSEA. The CDR3 DNA is TGCAGCGTGCCCGGGCGGGAAAGCTACGAGCAGTACTTC. As protein: CSVPGRESYEQYF.

The chain employs TRBV18 and TRBJ2-7, with D possibly TRBD1 on 6 matching bases. The CDR3 covers 16 residues. With 4 bases removed from V and 2 bases from J, the gap between germline ends came to 18 bases. CDR1 and CDR2 from the germline V gene are KGHSH and LQKENI. CDR3 protein: CASSLTQGASAYEQYF. The CDR3 bases are TGTGCCAGCTCACTAACACAGGGAGCTTCGGCCTACGAGCAGTACTTC. The entire variable domain, with the rest obtained from reference TRBV18 and TRBJ2-7, is as follows: NAGVMQNPRHLVRRRGQEARLRCSPMKGHSHVYWYRQLPEEGLKFMVYLQKENIIDESGMPKERFSAEFPKEGPSILRIQQVVRGDSAAYFCASSLTQGASAYEQYFGPGTRLTVT.

This clonotype has a count of ten or more. The chain combines TRBV6-5 with TRBJ2-1, with D tentatively TRBD1 (6 bases). This CDR3 is built from 14 residues. Per germline, CDR1 MNHEY and CDR2 SVGAGI. Trimming took 5 bases from V and 9 from J, leaving 17 bases between them. The CDR3 region has the DNA TGTGCCAGCAGTCCCATGGGACATGACACTGAGCAGTTCTTC. Amino acids: CASSPMGHDTEQFF.

This clonotype was seen at least ten times. The V gene is TRBV20-1, the J gene TRBJ1-2, with a weak D call TRBD1 (6 bases). The germline gives CDR1 DFQATT, CDR2 SNEGSKA (reference sequence). The germline V and J ends were trimmed by 1 base and 8 bases, with 14 bases remaining between them. The CDR3 spans 13 residues. The CDR3 DNA follows: TGCAGTGCTAGAGCTTACAGGGACGGGGGCTACACCTTC. Protein: CSARAYRDGGYTF.

In this sample, this clonotype turned up a few times. CDR3 in amino acids: CASSLSPPSSYNEQFF. The DNA of the CDR3 is TGTGCCAGCAGTTTATCCCCTCCAAGCTCCTACAATGAGCAGTTCTTC. This rearrangement joins TRBV27 to TRBJ2-1; unclear D gene. CDR3 length equals 16 residues. The germline V gene has CDR1 MNHEY and CDR2 SMNVEV (reference sequence). V was trimmed by 0 bases and J by 0 bases, leaving 9 bases between them.

This clonotype has a handful of counts. The chain joins TRBV3-1 to TRBJ2-7, with 9 bases aligning to TRBD1. The CDR3 contains 17 residues. The germline CDR1 and CDR2 sequences are LGHDT and YNNKEL (reference sequence). V trimming: 1 base; J trimming: 6 bases; junction bases outside the gene matches: 13. CDR3 residues: CASSQVRAGTGNGEQYF. The CDR3 bases are TGTGCCAGCAGCCAAGTAAGGGCCGGGACAGGGAATGGCGAGCAGTACTTC.

The chain is built from TRBV6-2 or TRBV6-3 and TRBJ2-7; 9 nucleotides agree with TRBD1. Looked up from germline, CDR1 is MNHEY and CDR2 is SVGEGT. V trimming: 8 bases; J trimming: 3 bases; junction bases outside the gene matches: 5. The CDR3 has 13 residues. The CDR3 nucleotides read TGTGCCAGCTACGGGACAGGGCGCTACGAGCAGTACTTC. This translates into CASYGTGRYEQYF.

The rearrangement joins TRBV14 to TRBJ2-7, with D perhaps matching TRBD2 (5 bases). Gene TRBJ2-5 matches the end of the DNA better, so the J call may be wrong. The CDR3 runs to 14 residues. Germline V lookup: CDR1 SGHDN, CDR2 FVKESK. This chain's CDR3 is CASSQDRAGGTQYF. The CDR3 DNA follows: TGTGCCAGCAGCCAAGATAGGGCAGGAGGGACCCAGTACTTC.

CDR3 amino acids: CSVRTTYEQYF. CDR3 nucleotide sequence: TGCAGCGTTCGGACAACCTACGAGCAGTACTTC. The rearrangement joins TRBV29-1 to TRBJ2-7, with D perhaps TRBD1 (5 bases). Germline CDR1 is SQVTM and CDR2 is ANQGSEA. With 5 bases removed from V and 2 bases from J, the gap between germline ends came to 7 bases. The CDR3 runs 11 residues.

CDR3 protein: CSARDLAGGAYEQYF. CDR3 bases: TGCAGTGCTAGAGATCTGGCAGGGGGCGCCTACGAGCAGTACTTC. The chain recombines TRBV20-1 with TRBJ2-7; 8 nucleotides match TRBD1. The V gene end was trimmed by 0 bases and the J gene end by 2 bases; junction bases not matched to a gene: 6. The CDR3 spans 15 residues. The V gene's germline CDR1 is DFQATT and CDR2 SNEGSKA (reference sequence).

The chain is built from TRBV10-2 and TRBJ2-2, with D hard to call. Germline CDR1 and CDR2: WSHSY and SAAADI. V was shortened by 2 bases and J by 1 base, with 11 bases between the two germline ends. This CDR3 has 16 residues. The CDR3 loop is CASSEHSFLNTGELFF. The DNA for the CDR3 is TGCGCCAGCAGTGAGCATAGCTTCTTGAACACCGGGGAGCTGTTTTTT.

V is TRBV7-2 and J is TRBJ2-7; 9 nucleotides agree with TRBD2. The CDR3 totals 14 residues. CDR1 SGHTA and CDR2 FQGNSA come from the germline V gene. V gave up 3 bases and J gave up 5 bases; unmatched junction bases: 5. The CDR3 reads CASSFISGGHEQYF. The CDR3 nucleotides read TGTGCCAGCAGCTTTATTAGCGGGGGCCACGAGCAGTACTTC.

To note about this clonotype: The germline gene is not matched at one end of the junction; a read error may be the cause. The V and J genes are TRBV12-3 or TRBV12-4 and TRBJ1-2; maybe TRBD1 (6 bases). The CDR3 runs to 15 residues. This CDR3 reads CANSFRGGTNYGYTF. CDR3 sequence (DNA): TGTGCCAACAGTTTCAGGGGAGGCACTAACTATGGCTACACCTTC.

As DNA, the CDR3 is TGTGCCAGCACCCTACAGGGGGTCACCGGGGAGCTGTTTTTT. The encoded protein is CASTLQGVTGELFF. V is TRBV5-5 and J is TRBJ2-2, with 8 bases lining up with TRBD1. Germline V lookup: CDR1 SGHKS, CDR2 YYEKEE (reference sequence). The CDR3 totals 14 residues. V was clipped by 6 bases and J by 4 bases; unmatched bases: 5.

This clonotype was detected only a few times. This chain uses TRBV15 with TRBJ2-7; TRBD1 matches at 7 bases. V shed 0 bases and J 0 bases; nucleotides not matched to a gene: 5. CDR1 and CDR2 (germline): LNHNV, YYDKDF (reference sequence). The length of the CDR3 is 16 residues. The CDR3 DNA follows: TGTGCCACCAGCAGAGATCGCCGGGACAGCTCCTACGAGCAGTACTTC. It is translated as CATSRDRRDSSYEQYF.

The CDR3 region is CASTRQGGEQYF. The CDR3 coding sequence is TGTGCCAGCACCAGACAGGGGGGTGAGCAGTACTTC. The rearrangement joins TRBV6-5 to TRBJ2-5; 9 bases align to TRBD1. Germline V CDR1 and CDR2: MNHEY, SVGAGI. This CDR3 is built from 12 residues. The J segment lost 11 bases and the V segment lost 7 bases, leaving 8 bases of the junction unmatched.

This clonotype was observed a handful of times. The chain joins TRBV6-5 to TRBJ1-5; D is unresolved. Germline CDR1 and CDR2: MNHEY and SVGAGI. This CDR3 is built from 13 residues. Trimming pared 2 bases from V and 4 bases from J, leaving 6 bases between. CDR3 protein: CASSYAPNQPQHF. The DNA for the CDR3 is TGTGCCAGCAGTTACGCCCCAAATCAGCCCCAGCATTTT.